Below, 26 T cell receptor beta chains from the same sample are listed, as sequenced in a study of CD8 T cells in Susac syndrome (dated by TCRdb to between 2018 and 2020). Library construction relied on the immunoSEQ multiplex PCR assay. RNA was extracted using the RNeasy kit, and about 0.5 to 1 microgram was reverse transcribed with random hexamers. TCRdb reprocessing: public reads trimmed at Q25 with fastp, clones called with MiXCR, in-frame beta chains kept. Rows matching on CDR3 protein sequence are summarized as one entry with the most common DNA and genes. For this sample the table gives approximately 170,000 distinct CDR3 sequences, of which 85% to 95% were detected only once. Around 0.13% of the sample lies in the top ten. The sequencing sample was made of CD4+ T cells from PBMCs. All receptors come from a human donor in good health.

V and J are TRBV28 and TRBJ2-7; D ambiguous. V lost 6 bases and J lost 3, with 15 bases in between. The CDR3 sequence is 14 residues long. Germline lookup yields CDR1 MDHEN and CDR2 SYDVKM. Written as DNA, the CDR3 is TGTGCCAGCAGCTATCCTGGCGTACTCTACGAGCAGTACTTC. This gives the protein CASSYPGVLYEQYF.

V usage is TRBV30 and J usage is TRBJ2-3; D is possibly TRBD1 (6 bases). There are 13 residues in the CDR3. V was trimmed by 4 bases and J by 2 bases, leaving 10 bases between them. Germline CDR1 is GTSNPN and CDR2 is SVGIG (reference sequence). The CDR3 spells CAWTGDNTDTQYF. The CDR3 nucleotides are TGTGCCTGGACCGGGGACAACACAGATACGCAGTATTTT.

Notes on this clonotype: A read error may account for a junction end that differs from germline. The chain carries TRBV15 and TRBJ2-1; D unclear. The CDR3 is 12 residues long. In germline, CDR1 is LNHNV, CDR2 YYDKDF (reference sequence). CDR3 in amino acids: CATSRDQGRHTF. In nucleotides, the CDR3 is TGTGCCACCAGCAGAGATCAAGGCAGGCACACCTTC.

The V and J genes are TRBV3-1 and TRBJ2-2; the D gene is possibly TRBD2 (5 bases). With 4 bases removed from V and 4 bases from J, the gap between germline ends came to 7 bases. Germline V CDR1 and CDR2: LGHDT, YNNKEL (reference sequence). The CDR3 length is 13 residues. CDR3 amino acids: CASSRGGTGELFF. For the CDR3, the DNA is TGTGCCAGCAGCCGAGGAGGCACCGGGGAGCTGTTTTTT.

This clonotype has only one observation. This sequence joins TRBV6-6 and TRBJ1-5; 7 nucleotides align to TRBD1. The CDR3 has 14 amino acids. Germline-derived CDR1 and CDR2 are MNHNY and SVGAGI (reference sequence). V was pared by 5 bases and J by 2 bases, with 3 bases of the junction left unmatched. The CDR3 reads CASSITGGNQPQHF. CDR3 nucleotide sequence: TGTGCCAGCAGTATTACAGGGGGCAATCAGCCCCAGCATTTT.

The rearrangement joins TRBV6-5 to TRBJ1-2; unclear D gene. The ends were cut back, 3 bases at V and 8 bases at J, with 13 bases in the middle. This CDR3 has 13 residues. The germline gives CDR1 MNHEY, CDR2 SVGAGI. Here the CDR3 DNA reads TGTGCCAGCAGTTATCCCGGGTTTCGGGGCTACACCTTC. This encodes CASSYPGFRGYTF.

V is TRBV11-2 and J is TRBJ1-3, with D possibly being TRBD1 (5 bases). This CDR3 has 15 amino acids. The V end was cut by 6 bases, the J end by 1 base, with 13 bases between. Germline V gene data show CDR1 as SGHAT and CDR2 as FQNNGV. The CDR3 spells CASSRGVPSGNTIYF. The CDR3 DNA reads as TGTGCCAGCAGTCGAGGGGTACCTTCTGGAAACACCATATATTTT.

The chain recombines TRBV6-5 with TRBJ2-2; tentative D call: TRBD1 (5 bases). Germline V CDR1 and CDR2: MNHEY, SVGAGI. This CDR3 is 18 amino acids long. With 2 bases removed from V and 3 bases from J, the gap between germline ends came to 19 bases. As DNA, the CDR3 is TGTGCCAGCAGTTACGAGGCTTTGGGGCGACGTTACACCGGGGAGCTGTTTTTT. Translation: CASSYEALGRRYTGELFF.

This clonotype was recorded once. The rearrangement uses TRBV27 and TRBJ1-1; weak D call: TRBD1 (5 bases). Germline CDR1 and CDR2: MNHEY and SMNVEV (reference sequence). The CDR3 has 15 amino acids. Trimming removed 4 bases from V and 5 bases from J, with 17 bases in between. CDR3 loop: CASSSTAGFRTEAFF. The CDR3 region has the DNA TGTGCCAGCAGTTCGACCGCAGGGTTTCGGACTGAAGCTTTCTTT.

V and J are TRBV2 and TRBJ1-1; a possible D gene is TRBD1 (6 bases). The CDR3 covers 13 residues. V was cut by 9 bases and J by 0 bases, with 11 bases left in between. CDR1 is SNHLY, CDR2 FYNNEI, per germline. The CDR3: CASTGALNTEAFF. The CDR3, as DNA: TGTGCCAGTACGGGGGCATTGAACACTGAAGCTTTCTTT. The whole variable domain, filled in from reference TRBV2 and TRBJ1-1, reads EPEVTQTPSHQVTQMGQEVILRCVPISNHLYFYWYRQILGQKVEFLVSFYNNEISEKSEIFDDQFSVERPDGSNFTLKIRSTKLEDSAMYFCASTGALNTEAFFGQGTRLTVV.

This rearrangement joins TRBV4-2 to TRBJ2-1, with 7 nucleotides matching TRBD1. The CDR3 has 15 residues. The J segment lost 4 bases and the V segment lost 1 base, leaving 4 bases of the junction unmatched. Germline V gives CDR1 LGHNA, CDR2 YNFKEQ. In nucleotides, the CDR3 is TGTGCCAGCAGCCAAGGGGGGACAGATTACAATGAGCAGTTCTTC. Its protein is CASSQGGTDYNEQFF.

The chain recombines TRBV29-1 with TRBJ2-3, with TRBD1 matching 10 bases. Losses at the gene ends were 6 bases for V and 6 bases for J; bases not matched to a gene: 9. This CDR3 has 14 amino acids. From germline, CDR1 is SQVTM and CDR2 ANQGSEA. The DNA for the CDR3 is TGCAGCGTGGAGGGGACAGGGGAGCCTGATACGCAGTATTTT. Its translation is CSVEGTGEPDTQYF.

The chain recombines TRBV3-1 with TRBJ2-1; 11 nucleotides align to TRBD1. In germline, CDR1 is LGHDT, CDR2 YNNKEL (reference sequence). The CDR3 totals 13 residues. Trimming removed 3 bases from V and 16 bases from J; junction bases left unmatched: 8. This chain's CDR3 is CASSQAGTGGAFF. The CDR3 DNA reads TGTGCCAGCAGCCAGGCCGGGACAGGGGGTGCCTTCTTC.

V is TRBV14 and J is TRBJ1-2, with D possibly being TRBD1 (5 bases). The V gene's germline CDR1 is SGHDN and CDR2 FVKESK. Trimming removed 0 bases from V and 7 bases from J, with 12 bases in between. This CDR3 has 14 amino acids. The chain's CDR3 is CASSQDIGVGGYTF. The CDR3 DNA is TGTGCCAGCAGCCAAGATATAGGGGTCGGTGGCTACACCTTC.

The J gene is TRBJ1-3, the V gene TRBV5-1; D possibly corresponds to TRBD1 (5 bases). Germline CDR1 is SGHRS and CDR2 is YFSETQ. The CDR3 consists of 15 residues. V was trimmed by 0 bases and J by 2 bases, leaving 9 bases between them. The CDR3 DNA follows: TGCGCCAGCAGCTTGGAGGGGAACACTGGAAACACCATATATTTT. It translates to CASSLEGNTGNTIYF.

V usage is TRBV20-1 and J usage is TRBJ1-2; D not resolved. In germline, CDR1 is DFQATT, CDR2 SNEGSKA (reference sequence). The CDR3 spans 12 residues. Trimming removed 0 bases at V and 7 bases at J, with 9 bases between. CDR3 in DNA: TGCAGTGCTAGAGACCCACGGGGTGGCTACACCTTC. It encodes CSARDPRGGYTF.

CDR3 amino acids: CASRPTGTEAFF. As DNA, the CDR3 is TGTGCCAGCAGACCTACAGGCACTGAAGCTTTCTTT. The gene calls are TRBV9 and TRBJ1-1, with D maybe TRBD1 (5 bases). Looked up from germline, CDR1 is SGDLS and CDR2 is YYNGEE. CDR3 length equals 12 residues. Trimming left V 5 bases short and J 4 bases short, with 9 bases between.

The chain links TRBV4-1 to TRBJ1-2; D ambiguous. Deletions cut 0 bases from V and 4 bases from J, with 15 bases between. Germline V gene data show CDR1 as MGHRA and CDR2 as YSYEKL. The CDR3 runs to 16 residues. The CDR3 reads CASSQDDTRKSYGYTF. CDR3 bases: TGCGCCAGCAGCCAAGATGACACCCGGAAAAGCTATGGCTACACCTTC.

The rearrangement joins TRBV20-1 to TRBJ2-1, with TRBD2 matching 9 bases. The CDR3 loop spans 16 amino acids. Per germline, CDR1 DFQATT and CDR2 SNEGSKA (reference sequence). The V gene end was trimmed by 3 bases and the J gene end by 0 bases; junction bases not matched to a gene: 6. The chain's CDR3 is CSASTSGLSSYNEQFF. In DNA form, the CDR3 reads TGCAGTGCTAGCACTAGCGGGCTGAGCTCCTACAATGAGCAGTTCTTC.

This clonotype was detected once. This rearrangement joins TRBV7-2 to TRBJ2-7; possibly TRBD1 for D (5 bases). CDR3 size: 14 residues. Trimming left V 5 bases short and J 3 bases short, with 14 bases between. CDR1 SGHTA and CDR2 FQGNSA come from the germline V gene. CDR3 region: CASSPRRGGYEQYF. The DNA of the CDR3 is TGTGCCAGCAGCCCTAGAAGGGGCGGCTACGAGCAGTACTTC.

The genes are TRBV5-1 and TRBJ1-1, with D hard to call. The CDR3 loop spans 14 amino acids. The V gene lost 5 bases and the J gene lost 0 bases, with 11 bases spanning the gap. CDR1 and CDR2 from the germline V gene are SGHRS and YFSETQ. The CDR3 sequence is CASRVSDMNTEAFF. In nucleotides, the CDR3 is TGCGCCAGCAGAGTAAGCGACATGAACACTGAAGCTTTCTTT.

V is TRBV12-3 or TRBV12-4 and J is TRBJ1-5; tentatively, D is TRBD1 (5 bases). The V end lost 6 bases, the J end lost 0 bases, and 18 bases lay between the germline ends. This CDR3 has 17 amino acids. CDR3 nucleotides: TGTGCCAGCAGCTCGCAATTAGGGGACTCTAGCAATCAGCCCCAGCATTTT. This gives the protein CASSSQLGDSSNQPQHF.

This clonotype was recorded a few times. This chain joins TRBV20-1 and TRBJ2-2, with TRBD2 as a possible D gene (5 bases). The CDR3 runs 12 residues. The V end lost 7 bases, the J end lost 3 bases, and 9 bases lay between the germline ends. Germline V CDR1 and CDR2: DFQATT, SNEGSKA (reference sequence). CDR3 protein: CSVGRDTGELFF. CDR3 coding DNA: TGCAGTGTTGGGCGGGACACCGGGGAGCTGTTTTTT.

This rearrangement joins TRBV20-1 to TRBJ1-1, with D possibly matching TRBD1 (6 bases). V dropped 1 base and J dropped 0 bases, with 9 bases sitting between them. The germline CDR1 and CDR2 sequences are DFQATT and SNEGSKA (reference sequence). The CDR3 has 14 residues. CDR3 residues: CSARVDSMNTEAFF. CDR3 bases: TGCAGTGCTAGAGTGGACAGTATGAACACTGAAGCTTTCTTT.

V is TRBV30 and J is TRBJ1-3; perhaps TRBD1 as D (5 bases). Trimming removed 5 bases from V and 3 bases from J, with 17 bases in between. This CDR3 comprises 15 residues. Germline V gene sequence: CDR1 GTSNPN, CDR2 SVGIG (reference sequence). In DNA, the CDR3 is TGTGCCTGGGGGACCGTTCGGGCTCGTGGAAACACCATATATTTT. Amino acids: CAWGTVRARGNTIYF.

This rearrangement joins TRBV12-3 or TRBV12-4 to TRBJ2-3; D may be TRBD1 or TRBD2 (6 bases each). Trimming removed 1 base at V and 3 bases at J, with 14 bases between. The CDR3 is 16 amino acids. CDR3 sequence reads: CASSLVGGGGTDTQYF. CDR3 coding DNA: TGTGCCAGCAGTTTAGTTGGAGGGGGAGGTACAGATACGCAGTATTTT.